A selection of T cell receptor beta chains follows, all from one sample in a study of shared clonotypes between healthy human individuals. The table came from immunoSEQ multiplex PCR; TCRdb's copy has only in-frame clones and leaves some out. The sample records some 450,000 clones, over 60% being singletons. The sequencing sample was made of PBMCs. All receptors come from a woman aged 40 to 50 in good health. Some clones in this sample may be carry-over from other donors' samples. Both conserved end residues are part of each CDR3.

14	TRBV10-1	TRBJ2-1	CASSESSGTNEQFF
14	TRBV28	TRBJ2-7	CASSFTGDIYEQYF
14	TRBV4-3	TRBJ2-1	CASSLGSGDNEQFF
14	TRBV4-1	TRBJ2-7	CASSQGQGAGEQYF
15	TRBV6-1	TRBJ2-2	CASSEEGGWTGELFF
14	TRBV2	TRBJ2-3	CASKERGHTDTQYF
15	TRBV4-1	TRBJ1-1	CASSPHLEGNTEAFF
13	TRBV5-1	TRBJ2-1	CASRGPVLDEQFF
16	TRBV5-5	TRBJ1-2	CASSLMWQGVGYGYTF
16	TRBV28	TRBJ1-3	CASSLATRYSGNTIYF
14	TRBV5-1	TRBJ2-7	CASSLEGRGIEQYF
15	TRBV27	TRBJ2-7	CASSTGQGPLSGQYF
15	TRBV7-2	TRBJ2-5	CASSPQGTSGETQYF
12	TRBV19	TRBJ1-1	CASLSPLAEAFF
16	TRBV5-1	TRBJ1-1	CASSLGQGAWQGEAFF
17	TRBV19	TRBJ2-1	CASSIDVPQSSYNEQFF
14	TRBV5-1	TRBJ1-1	CASSLGGPDTEAFF
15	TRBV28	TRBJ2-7	CASSVQAGVGYEQYF
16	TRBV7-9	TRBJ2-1	CASSRGTGGLINEQFF
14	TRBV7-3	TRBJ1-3	CARPQGTSGNTIYF
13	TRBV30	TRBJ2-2	CAWSIREVGELFF
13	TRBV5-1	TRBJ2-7	CASSVRDRGEQYF
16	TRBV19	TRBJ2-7	CASSMEQTGPASEQYF
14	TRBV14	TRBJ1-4	CASSLRPVDEKLFF
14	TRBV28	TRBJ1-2	CASSITGRNYGYTF
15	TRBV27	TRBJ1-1	CASSPIGAMNTEAFF